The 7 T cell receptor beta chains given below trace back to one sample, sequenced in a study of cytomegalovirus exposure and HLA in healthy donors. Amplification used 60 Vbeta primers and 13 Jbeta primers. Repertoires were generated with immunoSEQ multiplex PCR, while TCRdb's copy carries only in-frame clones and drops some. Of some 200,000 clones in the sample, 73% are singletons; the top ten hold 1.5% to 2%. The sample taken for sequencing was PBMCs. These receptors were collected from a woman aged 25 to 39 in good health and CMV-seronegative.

The CDR3 DNA reads TGTGCCAGCAGTTACTTGGGCCCCCAAGAGACCCAGTACTTC. It encodes CASSYLGPQETQYF. J is TRBJ2-5 and V is TRBV6-5; D is unresolved. The CDR3 has 14 amino acids. V was trimmed by 1 base and J by 1 base, leaving 7 bases between them. CDR1 MNHEY and CDR2 SVGAGI come from the germline V gene.

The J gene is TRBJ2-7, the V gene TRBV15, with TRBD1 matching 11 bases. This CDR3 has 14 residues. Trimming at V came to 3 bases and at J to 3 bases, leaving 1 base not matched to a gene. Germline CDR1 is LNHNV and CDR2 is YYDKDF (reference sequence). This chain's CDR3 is CATSRDRGLYEQYF. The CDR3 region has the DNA TGTGCCACCAGCAGGGACAGGGGGCTCTACGAGCAGTACTTC.

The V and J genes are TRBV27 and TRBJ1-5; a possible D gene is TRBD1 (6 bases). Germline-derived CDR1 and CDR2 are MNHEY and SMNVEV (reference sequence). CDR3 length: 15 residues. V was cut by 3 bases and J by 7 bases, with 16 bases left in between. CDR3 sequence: CASSFTGTSGQPQHF. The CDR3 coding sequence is TGTGCCAGCAGTTTTACAGGGACCTCAGGGCAGCCCCAGCATTTT.

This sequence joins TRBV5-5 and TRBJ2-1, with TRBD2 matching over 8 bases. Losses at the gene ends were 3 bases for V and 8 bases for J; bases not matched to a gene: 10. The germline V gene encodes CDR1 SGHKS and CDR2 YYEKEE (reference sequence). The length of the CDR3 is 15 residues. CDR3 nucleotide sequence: TGTGCCAGCAGCTATAAAAGCGGGAGAATCGATGAGCAGTTCTTC. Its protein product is CASSYKSGRIDEQFF.

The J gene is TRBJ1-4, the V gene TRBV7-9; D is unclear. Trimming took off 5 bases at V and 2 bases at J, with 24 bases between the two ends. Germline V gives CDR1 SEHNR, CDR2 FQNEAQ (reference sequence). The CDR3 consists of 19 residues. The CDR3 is CASSRTFGTGVETNEKLFF. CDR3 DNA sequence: TGTGCCAGCAGCCGCACGTTCGGTACGGGAGTAGAGACTAATGAAAAACTGTTTTTT.

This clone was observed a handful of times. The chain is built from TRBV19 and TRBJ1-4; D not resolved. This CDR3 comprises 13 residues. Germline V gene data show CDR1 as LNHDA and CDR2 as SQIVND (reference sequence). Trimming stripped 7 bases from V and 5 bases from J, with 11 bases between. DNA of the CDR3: TGTGCCAGTAACGACGGGGAAAATGAAAAACTGTTTTTT. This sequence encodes CASNDGENEKLFF.

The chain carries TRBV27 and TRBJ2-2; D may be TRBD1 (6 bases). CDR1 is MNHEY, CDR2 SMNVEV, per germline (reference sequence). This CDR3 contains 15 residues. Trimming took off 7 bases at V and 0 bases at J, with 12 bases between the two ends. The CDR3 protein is CASKDRPSNTGELFF. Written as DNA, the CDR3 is TGTGCCAGCAAGGACAGACCTTCGAACACCGGGGAGCTGTTTTTT.